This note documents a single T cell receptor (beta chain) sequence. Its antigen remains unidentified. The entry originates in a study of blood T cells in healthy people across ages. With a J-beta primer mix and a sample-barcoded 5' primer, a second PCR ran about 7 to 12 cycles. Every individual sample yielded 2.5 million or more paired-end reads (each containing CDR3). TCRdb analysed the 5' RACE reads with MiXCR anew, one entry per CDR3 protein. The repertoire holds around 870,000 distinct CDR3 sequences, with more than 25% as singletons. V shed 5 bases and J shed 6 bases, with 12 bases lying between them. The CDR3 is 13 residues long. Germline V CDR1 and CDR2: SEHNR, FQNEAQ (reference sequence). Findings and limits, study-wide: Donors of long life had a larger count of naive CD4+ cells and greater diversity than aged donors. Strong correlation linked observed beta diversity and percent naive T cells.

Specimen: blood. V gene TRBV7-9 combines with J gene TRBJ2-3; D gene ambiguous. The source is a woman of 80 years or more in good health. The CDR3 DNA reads TGTGCCAGCAGCGGTACGATGAATGATACGCAGTATTTT. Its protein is CASSGTMNDTQYF.